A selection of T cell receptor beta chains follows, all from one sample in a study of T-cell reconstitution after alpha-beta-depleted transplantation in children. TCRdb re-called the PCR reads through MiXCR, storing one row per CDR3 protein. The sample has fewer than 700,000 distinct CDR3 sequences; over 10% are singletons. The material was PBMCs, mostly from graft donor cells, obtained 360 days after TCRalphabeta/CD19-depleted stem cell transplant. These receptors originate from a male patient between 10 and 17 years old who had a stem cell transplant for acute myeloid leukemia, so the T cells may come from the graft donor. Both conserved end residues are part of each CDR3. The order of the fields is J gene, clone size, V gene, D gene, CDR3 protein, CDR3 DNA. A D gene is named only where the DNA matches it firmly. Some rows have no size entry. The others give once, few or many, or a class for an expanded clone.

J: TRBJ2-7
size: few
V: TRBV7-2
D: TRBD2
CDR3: CASSLSGLALSGYEQYF
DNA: TGTGCCAGCAGCTTATCCGGACTAGCACTCTCGGGGTACGAGCAGTACTTC

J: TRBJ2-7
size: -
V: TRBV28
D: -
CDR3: CASSYHYEQYF
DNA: TGTGCCAGCAGTTATCACTACGAGCAGTACTTC

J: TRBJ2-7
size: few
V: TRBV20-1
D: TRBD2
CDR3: CSAQSGTSGSYEQYF
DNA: TGCAGTGCGCAATCCGGGACTAGCGGCTCCTACGAGCAGTACTTC

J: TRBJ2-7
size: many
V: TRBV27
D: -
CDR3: CASSLLVAGAHSYEQYF
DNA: TGTGCCAGCAGTTTATTGGTGGCAGGGGCGCACTCCTACGAGCAGTACTTC

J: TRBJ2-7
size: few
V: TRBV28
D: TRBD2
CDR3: CASAPPLAGAAISYEQYF
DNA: TGTGCCAGCGCCCCCCCACTAGCGGGAGCGGCTATCTCCTACGAGCAGTACTTC

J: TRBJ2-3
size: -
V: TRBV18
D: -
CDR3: CASSPGVTSDTQYF
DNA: TGTGCCAGCTCACCAGGTGTGACATCGGATACGCAGTATTTT

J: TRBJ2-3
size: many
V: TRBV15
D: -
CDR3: CATRGLGGDTQYF
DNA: TGTGCGACACGTGGGCTCGGGGGAGATACGCAGTATTTT

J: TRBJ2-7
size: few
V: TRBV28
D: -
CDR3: CASDSLRQAVYEQYF
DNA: TGTGCCAGCGACTCTCTCCGACAGGCAGTCTACGAGCAGTACTTC

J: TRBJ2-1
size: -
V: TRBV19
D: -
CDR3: CASSIRQLLDDYNEQFF
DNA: TGTGCCAGTAGTATTAGACAACTCTTGGACGATTACAATGAGCAGTTCTTC

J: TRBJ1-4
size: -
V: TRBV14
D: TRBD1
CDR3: CASSQASGQGVKLFF
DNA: TGTGCCAGCAGCCAAGCGTCCGGACAGGGGGTAAAACTGTTTTTT

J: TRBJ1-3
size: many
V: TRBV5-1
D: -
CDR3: CASSLDSSGNTIYF
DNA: TGCGCCAGCAGCTTGGACTCCTCTGGAAACACCATATATTTT

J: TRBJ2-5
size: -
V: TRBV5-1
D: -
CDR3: CASSLESSRQTQYF
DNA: TGCGCCAGCAGCTTGGAGAGTAGTAGGCAGACCCAGTACTTC

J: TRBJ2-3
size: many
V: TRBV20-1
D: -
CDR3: CSARGQGLGDTQYF
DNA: TGCAGTGCTAGAGGTCAGGGGCTCGGAGATACGCAGTATTTT

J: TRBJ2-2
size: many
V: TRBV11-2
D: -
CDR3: CASSLVHINTGELFF
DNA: TGTGCCAGCAGCTTAGTCCACATCAACACCGGGGAGCTGTTTTTT

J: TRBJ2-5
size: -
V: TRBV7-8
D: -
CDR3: CASSLHWVSETQYF
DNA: TGTGCCAGCAGCCTCCATTGGGTTAGTGAGACCCAGTACTTC

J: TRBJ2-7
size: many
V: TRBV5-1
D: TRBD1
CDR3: CASSIDRVLSYEQYF
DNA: TGCGCCAGCAGCATTGACAGGGTCCTCTCCTACGAGCAGTACTTC

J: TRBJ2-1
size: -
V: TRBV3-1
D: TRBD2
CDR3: CASSQARLAEQFF
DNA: TGTGCCAGCAGCCAAGCGCGACTAGCGGAGCAGTTCTTC

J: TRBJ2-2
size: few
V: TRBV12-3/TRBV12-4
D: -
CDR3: CASRPLAIFANTGELFF
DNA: TGTGCCAGCAGACCCCTAGCGATTTTCGCGAACACCGGGGAGCTGTTTTTT

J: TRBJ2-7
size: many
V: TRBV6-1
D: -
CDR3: CASSPLGDISYEQYF
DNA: TGTGCCAGCAGTCCTCTAGGTGACATCTCCTACGAGCAGTACTTC

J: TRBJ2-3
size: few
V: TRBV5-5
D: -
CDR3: CASSSLNSPGDTQYF
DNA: TGTGCCAGCAGCTCACTTAACTCTCCAGGGGATACGCAGTATTTT

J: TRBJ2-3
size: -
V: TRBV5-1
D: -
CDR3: CASRSVYSTDTQYF
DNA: TGCGCCAGCAGGAGCGTCTATTCCACAGATACGCAGTATTTT

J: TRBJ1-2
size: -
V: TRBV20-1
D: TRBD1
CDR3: CSARDRGQVYGYTF
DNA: TGCAGTGCTAGAGATAGGGGACAGGTGTATGGCTACACCTTC

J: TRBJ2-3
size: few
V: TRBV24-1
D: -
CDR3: CATSRTGPGSTDTQYF
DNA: TGTGCCACCAGCAGGACGGGACCGGGCAGCACAGATACGCAGTATTTT

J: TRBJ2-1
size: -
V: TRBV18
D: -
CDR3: CASSPQAWGPLKNEQFF
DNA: TGTGCCAGCTCACCACAAGCTTGGGGACCGCTAAAGAATGAGCAGTTCTTC

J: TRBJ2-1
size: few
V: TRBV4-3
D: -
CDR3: CASSQALGYRNEQFF
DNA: TGCGCCAGCAGCCAAGCCTTGGGCTACCGCAATGAGCAGTTCTTC

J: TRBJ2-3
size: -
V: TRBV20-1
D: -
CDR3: CKPLDTQYF
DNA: TGTAAACCGTTAGATACGCAGTATTTT

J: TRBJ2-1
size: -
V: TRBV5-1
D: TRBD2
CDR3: CASSIGGGNEQFF
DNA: TGCGCCAGCAGCATCGGGGGGGGGAATGAGCAGTTCTTC

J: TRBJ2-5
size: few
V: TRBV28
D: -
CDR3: CASTPGALQETQYF
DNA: TGTGCCAGCACCCCGGGGGCACTCCAAGAGACCCAGTACTTC

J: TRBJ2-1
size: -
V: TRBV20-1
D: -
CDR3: CCAEGQPRSSYNEQFF
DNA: TGCTGTGCGGAGGGACAGCCTAGGAGCTCCTACAATGAGCAGTTCTTC

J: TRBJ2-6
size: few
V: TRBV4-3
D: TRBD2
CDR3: CASSHTGTSGFYLGTNVLTF
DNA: TGCGCCAGCAGCCACACCGGGACTAGCGGATTCTATCTGGGGACCAACGTCCTGACTTTC

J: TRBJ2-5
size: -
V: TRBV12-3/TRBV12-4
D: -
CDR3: CASSPPGIYLKTQYF
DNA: TGTGCCAGCAGCCCGCCGGGAATTTATTTGAAGACCCAGTACTTC

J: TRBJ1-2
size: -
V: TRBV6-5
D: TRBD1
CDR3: CASSYRPQGTYGYTF
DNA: TGTGCCAGCAGTTACCGTCCACAGGGGACCTATGGCTACACCTTC

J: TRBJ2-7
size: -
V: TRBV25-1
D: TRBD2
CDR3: CAISLSGSYEQYF
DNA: TGTGCCATCTCCTTGAGCGGGAGCTACGAGCAGTACTTC

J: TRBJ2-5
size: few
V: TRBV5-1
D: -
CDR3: CASSLTGVPLETQYF
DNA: TGCGCCAGCAGCTTGACCGGGGTACCGTTGGAGACCCAGTACTTC

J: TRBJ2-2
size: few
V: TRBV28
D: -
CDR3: CASSFGATGELFF
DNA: TGTGCCAGCAGTTTTGGAGCGACCGGGGAGCTGTTTTTT

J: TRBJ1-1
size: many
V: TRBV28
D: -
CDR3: CASSSRPGSMNTEAFF
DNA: TGTGCCAGCAGTTCTCGTCCCGGCTCCATGAACACTGAAGCTTTCTTT

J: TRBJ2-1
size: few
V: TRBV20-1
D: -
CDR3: CSADDPSSYNEQFF
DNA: TGCAGTGCCGACGACCCAAGCTCCTACAATGAGCAGTTCTTC

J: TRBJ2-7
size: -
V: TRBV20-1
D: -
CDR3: CSARDSGKPLYEQYF
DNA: TGCAGTGCTAGAGATTCAGGGAAACCCCTCTACGAGCAGTACTTC

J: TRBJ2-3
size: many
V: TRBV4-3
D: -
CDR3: CASSSRVTDTQYF
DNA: TGTGCCAGCAGTTCCAGGGTCACAGATACGCAGTATTTT

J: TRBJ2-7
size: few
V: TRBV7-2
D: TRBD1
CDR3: CASSSRDRISYEQYF
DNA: TGTGCCAGCAGCTCCCGGGACAGGATCTCCTACGAGCAGTACTTC

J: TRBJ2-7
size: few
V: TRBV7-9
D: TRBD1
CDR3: CASSLALGQGPYYEQYF
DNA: TGTGCCAGCAGCTTAGCCTTGGGACAGGGCCCGTACTACGAGCAGTACTTC

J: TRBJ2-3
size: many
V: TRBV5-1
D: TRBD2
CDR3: CASSLAVLADTDTQYF
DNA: TGCGCCAGCAGCTTGGCAGTACTAGCGGACACAGATACGCAGTATTTT

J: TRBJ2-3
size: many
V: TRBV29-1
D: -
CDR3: CSVDTSTDTQYF
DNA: TGCAGCGTTGATACTAGCACAGATACGCAGTATTTT

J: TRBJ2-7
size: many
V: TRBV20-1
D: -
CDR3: CSARVAISYEQYF
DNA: TGCAGTGCTAGAGTCGCCATCTCCTACGAGCAGTACTTC

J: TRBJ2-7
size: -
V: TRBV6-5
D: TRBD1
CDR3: CASSFDRGYEQYF
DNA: TGTGCCAGCAGTTTTGACAGGGGCTACGAGCAGTACTTC

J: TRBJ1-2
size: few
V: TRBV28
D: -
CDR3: CASSLTDYGYTF
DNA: TGTGCCAGCAGCCTGACCGATTATGGCTACACCTTC

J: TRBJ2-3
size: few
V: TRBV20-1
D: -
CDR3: CSARRFRPPFGTDTQYF
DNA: TGCAGTGCCCGGAGGTTTCGTCCCCCCTTTGGCACAGATACGCAGTATTTT